Following are 4 T cell receptor beta chains from one sample sequenced in a study of T cell changes during pregnancy in multiple sclerosis. The protocol was immunoSEQ multiplex PCR, while the TCRdb copy is restricted to in-frame clones and leaves out a portion. The sample comprises tens of thousands of clones, around 92% of which are singletons, and roughly 0.5% rests with the top ten. The material sequenced was CD4+ T cells from peripheral blood mononuclear cells, taken in the second trimester of pregnancy. All receptors come from a female donor in good health, enrolled as a control in a pregnancy study.

The V and J genes are TRBV6-1 and TRBJ1-6; perhaps TRBD1 as D (6 bases). CDR3 length: 12 amino acids. Germline assignment: CDR1 MNHNS and CDR2 SASEGT. V was shortened by 7 bases and J by 9 bases, with 10 bases between the two germline ends. CDR3 loop: CASTAQGSPLHF. The CDR3 bases are TGTGCCAGCACCGCACAGGGTTCACCCCTCCACTTT.

The chain has TRBV5-1 and TRBJ1-2; D not certain. There are 13 residues in the CDR3. The V end lost 4 bases, the J end lost 8 bases, and 15 bases lay between the germline ends. Germline V CDR1 and CDR2: SGHRS, YFSETQ. The CDR3 loop is CASSGGPASGYTF. Here the CDR3 DNA reads TGCGCCAGCAGCGGAGGCCCGGCCTCGGGCTACACCTTC.

The chain carries TRBV18 and TRBJ1-5; D gene ambiguous. V was trimmed by 3 bases and J by 5 bases, leaving 14 bases between them. The germline V gene has CDR1 KGHSH and CDR2 LQKENI. The CDR3 consists of 15 residues. In DNA form, the CDR3 reads TGTGCCAGCTCACCCCGGTCGGATGGAGATCAGCCCCAGCATTTT. Protein sequence: CASSPRSDGDQPQHF.

The DNA for the CDR3 is TGTGCCAGCAGCTCGATCGACAGACTCTATGGCTACACCTTC. The encoded protein is CASSSIDRLYGYTF. This rearrangement joins TRBV13 to TRBJ1-2; a possible D gene is TRBD1 (5 bases). Trimming took 4 bases from V and 4 from J, leaving 13 bases between them. The CDR3 spans 14 residues. CDR1 is PRHDT, CDR2 FYEKMQ, per germline (reference sequence).